This T cell receptor (beta chain) is from a study of T-cell memory formation after mild COVID-19 (dated by TCRdb to about 2021). Broadly, across the study: Most TCR sequence clusters were specific to one of the two donors. In a couple of donors, T-cell clones that expanded and contracted after mild COVID-19 were tracked by sequencing TCRalpha and TCRbeta repertoires over time. Two young, previously healthy adult volunteers, one female and one male, were included in the cohort.

CDR1 MNHEY and CDR2 SVGEGT were looked up in the germline V gene. Trimming takes 2 bases from V and 5 bases from J, and the germline ends sit 4 bases apart. Including cysteine and phenylalanine, the CDR3 has 12 amino acids. Solely the CDR3 DNA is kept, with 36 bases framed from the first base. This clonotype showed up just a few times. The clone's antigen remains unknown. Per-nucleotide qualities are absent, and no much larger clonotype sits a single base away. Ficoll-Paque density gradient centrifugation was the method used to isolate PBMCs. General study outcomes and caveats: Whether the second-wave clones peaking on day 37 were SARS-CoV-2 specific was not confirmed. Clones contracting from day 15 to 85 had balanced CD4/CD8 phenotypes, while a second wave expanding from day 15 to 37 was biased towards CD4+. The study included only a couple of mild cases, and larger cohorts that include severe cases with pre-infection samples were judged to be necessary. Contracting CD4+ clones turned up mainly in the CM and EM memory subsets, whereas EMRA was where CD8+ clones were enriched. The detection of some responding clones in pre-infection memory suggests that pre-existing cross-reactive memory T cells joined the SARS-CoV-2 response.

The instrument was an Illumina NovaSeq 6000. TCRalpha and TCRbeta cDNA libraries were built by 5'RACE with constant-segment primers, adding sample barcodes and unique molecular identifiers. Trizol reagent was used to extract RNA from every sample. Library amplification was performed in two PCR steps, and a second sample barcode and Illumina TruSeq adapters were introduced in the second step. Libraries were sequenced on an Illumina NovaSeq with 2 x 150 bp paired-end reads. The authors' analysis ran thus. Demultiplexing of reads and collapsing into UMI-guided consensus sequences were performed with migec v1.2.7. Using mixcr v2.1.11, the UMI consensuses were aligned to TRA and TRB V and J templates and assembled into clonotypes. A clonotype was counted as expanded or contracted only if both edgeR and NoisET called the change significant, with noise models trained on biological replicates. For edgeR calls, the cutoffs were a false discovery rate-adjusted p below 0.01 and a log2 fold-change threshold of 1. As an exploratory analysis of dynamics, max-normalized trajectories of the 1000 most abundant clonotypes were examined by PCA with hierarchical clustering. Each responding clone was given a CD4 or CD8 phenotype based on the CD4+ and CD8+ repertoires, which had been sequenced separately. TCRdb's own reprocessing of the public reads used fastp at Q25 and MiXCR and kept productive beta chains. Rows matching on CDR3 protein sequence are summarized as one entry with the most common DNA and genes. TCRdb assigned the V and J calls; the authors' analysis was not used. For this sample the table gives about 320,000 distinct CDR3 sequences, of which around 15% were detected only once. The top ten constitute around 23% of the sample.

The receptor was isolated from a man between 18 and 35 years old who had mild COVID-19 (a few samples of this study predate the infection). The sample titles of this study are shuffled in the database, so cell type and time point are left out; the donor was told from shared clones. Sequences were obtained from PBMCs or a T cell subset sorted from them (not recorded which). The sequence joins TRBV6-2 or TRBV6-3 to TRBJ2-4, with the D segment identity uncertain. The bases read TGTGCCAGCAGTTACCCGGAAAACATTCAGTACTTC. Translated, it gives CASSYPENIQYF.